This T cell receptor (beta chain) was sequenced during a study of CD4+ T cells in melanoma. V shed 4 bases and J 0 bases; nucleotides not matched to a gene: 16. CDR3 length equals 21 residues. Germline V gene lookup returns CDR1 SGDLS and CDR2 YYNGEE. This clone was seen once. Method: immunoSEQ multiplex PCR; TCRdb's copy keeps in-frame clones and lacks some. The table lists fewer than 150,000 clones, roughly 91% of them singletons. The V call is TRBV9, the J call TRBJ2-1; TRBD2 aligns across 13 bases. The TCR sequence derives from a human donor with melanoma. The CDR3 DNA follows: TGTGCCAGCAGCCCCGAAGGGAGGGGACTAGCGGGGCAAAACTCCTACAATGAGCAGTTCTTC. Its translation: CASSPEGRGLAGQNSYNEQFF.